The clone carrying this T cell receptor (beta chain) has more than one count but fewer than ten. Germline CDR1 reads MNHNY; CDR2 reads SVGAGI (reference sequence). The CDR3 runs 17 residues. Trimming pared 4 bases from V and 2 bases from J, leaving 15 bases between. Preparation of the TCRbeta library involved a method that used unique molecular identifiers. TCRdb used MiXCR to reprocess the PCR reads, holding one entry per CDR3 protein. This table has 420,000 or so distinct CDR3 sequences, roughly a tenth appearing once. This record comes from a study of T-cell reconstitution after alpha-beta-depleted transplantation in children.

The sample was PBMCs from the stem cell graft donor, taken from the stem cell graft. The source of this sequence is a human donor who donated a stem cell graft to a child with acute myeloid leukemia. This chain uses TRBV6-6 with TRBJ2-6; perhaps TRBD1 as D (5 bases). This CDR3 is CASSFFRPGTGANVLTF. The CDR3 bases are TGTGCCAGCAGTTTCTTCAGACCAGGGACTGGGGCCAACGTCCTGACTTTC.